This TCR beta chain was sequenced during a study of T cells in Graves' hyperthyroidism and ophthalmopathy. Each patient was aged 18 to 65 and had newly diagnosed hyperthyroidism of under 2 months' duration. Thyroid ultrasound, orbital computed tomography, clinical symptoms, and serum thyroxine and TRAb underpinned diagnoses. The sample holds many counts of this clonotype. The CDR3 regions of TCR beta were amplified from RNA transcripts. The HTBI set primed first-round TCR CDR3 RT-PCR. TCRdb analysed the multiplex PCR reads with MiXCR anew, one entry per CDR3 protein. The sample includes under 300,000 distinct CDR3 sequences, approximately 14% of them seen just once. This clonotype originated in a woman aged 40-49 years with Graves' hyperthyroidism that later progressed to Graves' ophthalmopathy. Sequencing used blood.

The CDR3 is CATSSTRRTQRETQYF. CDR3 sequence (DNA): TGTGCCACCAGTTCAACCCGCCGGACACAACGGGAGACCCAGTACTTC. This rearrangement joins TRBV15 to TRBJ2-5; D is perhaps TRBD1 (5 bases). Germline-derived CDR1 and CDR2 are LNHNV and YYDKDF (reference sequence). V lost 6 bases to trimming and J lost 5 bases, with 22 bases between them. This CDR3 comprises 16 residues.